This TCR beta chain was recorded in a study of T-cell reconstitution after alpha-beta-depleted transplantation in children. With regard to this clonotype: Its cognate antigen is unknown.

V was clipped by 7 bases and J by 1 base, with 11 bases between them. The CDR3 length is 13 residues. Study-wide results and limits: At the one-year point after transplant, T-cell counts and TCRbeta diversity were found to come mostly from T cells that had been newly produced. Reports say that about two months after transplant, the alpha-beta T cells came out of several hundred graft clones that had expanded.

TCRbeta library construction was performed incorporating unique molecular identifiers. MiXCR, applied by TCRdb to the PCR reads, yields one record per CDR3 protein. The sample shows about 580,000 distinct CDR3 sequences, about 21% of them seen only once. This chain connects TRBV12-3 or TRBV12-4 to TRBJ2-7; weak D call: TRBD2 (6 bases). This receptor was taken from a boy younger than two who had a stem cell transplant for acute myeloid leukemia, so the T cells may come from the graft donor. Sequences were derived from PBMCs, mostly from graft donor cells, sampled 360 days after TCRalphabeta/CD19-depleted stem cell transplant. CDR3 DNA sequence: TGTGCCAGCACTGCGACTAGTTCCTACGAGCAGTACTTC. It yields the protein CASTATSSYEQYF.